Shown below are 21 T cell receptor beta chains from a single sample sequenced in a study of cytomegalovirus exposure and HLA in healthy donors. The PCR contained 60 Vbeta and 13 Jbeta primers. Assay: immunoSEQ multiplex PCR; the TCRdb copy retains only in-frame clones and omits some. This sample has about 220,000 clones, with 70% to 80% found just once. The sequenced sample consisted of PBMCs. These receptor sequences come from a woman in her twenties or thirties in good health and CMV-seronegative.

The V call is TRBV27, the J call TRBJ1-1; no firm D call. CDR1 and CDR2 from the germline V gene are MNHEY and SMNVEV (reference sequence). This CDR3 spans 14 amino acids. V was clipped by 2 bases and J by 11 bases, with 18 bases between them. The DNA of the CDR3 is TGTGCCAGCAGTTTAACCGGCAGCCCCGGGGAGGCTTTCTTT. Translated: CASSLTGSPGEAFF.

The V gene is TRBV5-1, the J gene TRBJ2-3; TRBD2 agrees at 9 bases. With 1 base clipped from V and 4 bases from J, the junction kept 4 bases outside the gene matches. This CDR3 spans 15 amino acids. Germline CDR1 and CDR2: SGHRS and YFSETQ. The CDR3 loop is CASSLSSGASDTQYF. CDR3 coding DNA: TGCGCCAGCAGCTTGTCTAGCGGGGCATCAGATACGCAGTATTTT.

The chain is built from TRBV7-6 and TRBJ2-5; 9 bases line up with TRBD1. CDR3 length: 15 residues. CDR1 and CDR2 (germline): SGHVS, FNYEAQ. The J segment lost 4 bases and the V segment lost 5 bases, leaving 8 bases of the junction unmatched. CDR3 bases: TGTGCCAGCAGCCTGACAGGGGGAATGGGAGAGACCCAGTACTTC. This encodes CASSLTGGMGETQYF.

The V call is TRBV5-1, the J call TRBJ1-2; 9 bases map to TRBD1. The CDR3 length is 13 residues. Germline V gene lookup returns CDR1 SGHRS and CDR2 YFSETQ. After removal of 4 bases from V and 6 bases from J, the junction contained 4 bases not matched to a gene. The CDR3 DNA follows: TGCGCCAGCAGCGAAACAGGGGGCGATGGCTACACCTTC. Encoded protein: CASSETGGDGYTF.

The chain recombines TRBV19 with TRBJ1-2; D uncertain. Germline CDR1 LNHDA, CDR2 SQIVND (reference sequence). The CDR3 spans 8 residues. CDR3 loop: CVEDGYTF. The DNA for the CDR3 is TGTGTGGAGGATGGCTACACCTTC. The full variable domain, with the rest looked up from reference TRBV19 and TRBJ1-2, is DGGITQSPKYLFRKEGQNVTLSCEQNLNHDAMYWYRQDPGQGLRLIYYSQIVNDFQKGDIAEGYSVSREKKESFPLTVTSAQKNPTAFYLCVEDGYTFGSGTRLTVV.

The chain is built from TRBV5-1 and TRBJ2-2, with TRBD1 as a possible D gene (5 bases). Germline assignment: CDR1 SGHRS and CDR2 YFSETQ. The CDR3 covers 14 residues. Trimming left V 7 bases short and J 4 bases short, with 14 bases between. CDR3 in amino acids: CASCEGAATGELFF. The CDR3 DNA is TGCGCCAGCTGTGAAGGGGCCGCCACCGGGGAGCTGTTTTTT.

CDR3 DNA: TGTGCCAGCAGGCCCCACGAGGGTAACACTGAAGCTTTCTTT. Protein sequence: CASRPHEGNTEAFF. V usage is TRBV2 and J usage is TRBJ1-1; D uncertain. The CDR3 length is 14 residues. Germline CDR1 is SNHLY and CDR2 is FYNNEI. Trimming shortened V by 6 bases and J by 2 bases, and 13 bases separated the two germline ends.

This clone was picked up a small number of times. This chain uses TRBV21-1 with TRBJ2-2; the table's D gene call, TRBD2, was not cross checked with the DNA. TRBV21-1 is a listed pseudogene. The CDR3 runs to 23 residues. The CDR3 reads CASNPEGQWTSGSPVPNTGELFF. In nucleotides, the CDR3 is TGTGCCAGCAACCCCGAGGGCCAGTGGACTAGCGGGAGCCCCGTTCCAAACACCGGGGAGCTGTTTTTT.

CDR3 DNA sequence: TGTGCCTGGGGCTCTTCAACACAGGGGGTTGGGACTGAAGCTTTCTTT. Its protein is CAWGSSTQGVGTEAFF. J is TRBJ1-1 and V is TRBV30, with 8 bases matching TRBD1. Trimming removed 5 bases from V and 5 bases from J; junction bases left unmatched: 16. The CDR3 is made up of 16 amino acids. CDR1 GTSNPN and CDR2 SVGIG come from the germline V gene (reference sequence). Full variable domain (outside the CDR3, taken from reference TRBV30 and TRBJ1-1): SQTIHQWPATLVQPVGSPLSLECTVEGTSNPNLYWYRQAAGRGLQLLFYSVGIGQISSEVPQNLSASRPQDRQFILSSKKLLLSDSGFYLCAWGSSTQGVGTEAFFGQGTRLTVV.

This clone appeared once. The chain combines TRBV11-3 with TRBJ1-2; tentative D call: TRBD1 (5 bases). Per the germline V gene, CDR1 is SGHNT and CDR2 is YENEEA. The V end was cut by 1 base, the J end by 5 bases, with 11 bases between. The CDR3 length is 14 residues. Written as DNA, the CDR3 is TGTGCCAGCAGCTTAGGGAGGGGTTCGTATGGCTACACCTTC. Translating gives CASSLGRGSYGYTF.

A few counts support this clone. The V and J genes are TRBV4-1 and TRBJ1-6, with D perhaps TRBD1 (6 bases). Germline CDR1 reads MGHRA; CDR2 reads YSYEKL. The germline V and J ends were trimmed by 0 bases and 7 bases, with 10 bases remaining between them. The CDR3 sequence is 15 residues long. The CDR3 loop is CASSQDLTGNSPLHF. CDR3 DNA: TGCGCCAGCAGCCAAGATCTGACAGGCAATTCACCCCTCCACTTT.

This clone was observed a handful of times. The chain recombines TRBV19 with TRBJ1-1, with 7 bases lining up with TRBD1. Looked up from germline, CDR1 is LNHDA and CDR2 is SQIVND (reference sequence). After removal of 6 bases from V and 8 bases from J, the junction contained 12 bases not matched to a gene. The CDR3 length is 14 residues. The CDR3 DNA reads as TGTGCCAGTAGATGGGACAGTGAGATTGGAGAAGCTTTCTTT. Encoded protein: CASRWDSEIGEAFF.

For this clone: The same CDR3 can be traced to other DNA sequences in this sample. The V and J genes are TRBV9 and TRBJ2-5; a possible D gene is TRBD1 (5 bases). CDR3 size: 12 residues. Germline-derived CDR1 and CDR2 are SGDLS and YYNGEE. The ends were cut back, 2 bases at V and 4 bases at J, with 6 bases in the middle. The CDR3 loop is CASSVQGETQYF. In DNA, the CDR3 is TGTGCCAGCAGCGTCCAGGGAGAGACCCAGTACTTC.

The J gene is TRBJ1-1, the V gene TRBV19; unclear D gene. The V gene lost 8 bases and the J gene lost 5 bases, with 12 bases spanning the gap. CDR1 is LNHDA and CDR2 is SQIVND in the germline V gene (reference sequence). This CDR3 has 12 amino acids. CDR3 nucleotide sequence: TGTGCCAGTGGAGAGCGGGAGACTGAAGCTTTCTTT. Encoded protein: CASGERETEAFF.

The rearrangement uses TRBV29-1 and TRBJ1-1; 8 bases are shared with TRBD1. Germline V gene sequence: CDR1 SQVTM, CDR2 ANQGSEA. J gave up 0 bases and V 6 bases, and 3 bases lay outside the gene matches. The CDR3 totals 13 residues. This CDR3 reads CSVQGALNTEAFF. The CDR3 coding sequence is TGCAGCGTGCAGGGGGCCTTGAACACTGAAGCTTTCTTT.

This clone turned up a few times. This chain connects TRBV14 to TRBJ2-7, with TRBD2 matching over 7 bases. The CDR3 totals 12 residues. Looked up from germline, CDR1 is SGHDN and CDR2 is FVKESK. The V gene end was trimmed by 6 bases and the J gene end by 6 bases; junction bases not matched to a gene: 5. CDR3 sequence reads: CASSPPGGEQYF. In nucleotides, the CDR3 is TGTGCCAGCAGTCCCCCGGGAGGCGAGCAGTACTTC. Combining the CDR3 with reference TRBV14 and TRBJ2-7 gives the whole variable domain EAGVTQFPSHSVIEKGQTVTLRCDPISGHDNLYWYRRVMGKEIKFLLHFVKESKQDESGMPNNRFLAERTGGTYSTLKVQPAELEDSGVYFCASSPPGGEQYFGPGTRLTVT.

This clone has just one count. J is TRBJ1-5 and V is TRBV19; weak D call: TRBD1 (5 bases). The CDR3 extends over 15 amino acids. Looked up from germline, CDR1 is LNHDA and CDR2 is SQIVND (reference sequence). V was cut by 7 bases and J by 0 bases, with 13 bases left in between. The DNA for the CDR3 is TGTGCCAGTATCGGGCAGGGCTATAGCAATCAGCCCCAGCATTTT. Its protein product is CASIGQGYSNQPQHF. The variable domain in full, with the rest retrieved from reference TRBV19 and TRBJ1-5, is DGGITQSPKYLFRKEGQNVTLSCEQNLNHDAMYWYRQDPGQGLRLIYYSQIVNDFQKGDIAEGYSVSREKKESFPLTVTSAQKNPTAFYLCASIGQGYSNQPQHFGDGTRLSIL.

The V gene is TRBV6-1, the J gene TRBJ2-1; no clear D gene. V lost 1 base to trimming and J lost 4 bases, with 11 bases between them. This CDR3 contains 15 residues. Germline CDR1 MNHNS, CDR2 SASEGT. CDR3 residues: CASSEVRPGYNEQFF. CDR3 DNA sequence: TGTGCCAGCAGTGAAGTGAGGCCGGGTTACAATGAGCAGTTCTTC.

The chain has TRBV5-1 and TRBJ2-7, with a weak D call TRBD2 (5 bases). The V gene lost 4 bases and the J gene lost 5 bases, with 13 bases spanning the gap. The CDR3 totals 13 residues. Germline CDR1 and CDR2: SGHRS and YFSETQ. CDR3 coding DNA: TGCGCCAGCAGCCCGGTAGCGAGCCACGAGCAGTACTTC. Translating gives CASSPVASHEQYF.

The V call is TRBV6-6, the J call TRBJ1-2; 8 nucleotides align to TRBD1. CDR3 length: 15 residues. Trimming cost V 6 bases and J 2 bases; bases outside gene matches: 8. Looked up from germline, CDR1 is MNHNY and CDR2 is SVGAGI (reference sequence). CDR3 DNA sequence: TGTGCCAGCAGAAAAACAGGGGGTAACAACTATGGCTACACCTTC. Translation: CASRKTGGNNYGYTF.

The chain couples TRBV21-1 to TRBJ1-2. TRBV21-1 is tagged as a pseudogene. This CDR3 is 13 amino acids long. The chain's CDR3 is CASKETTGGGYTF. The CDR3 bases are TGTGCCAGCAAGGAGACTACCGGGGGTGGCTACACCTTC.